The T cell receptor (beta chain) described here comes from a study of tumor and adjacent non-tumor tissue in lung cancer. General study results and limits: Tumor tissue had significantly higher TCR diversity than normal lung. Tumor repertoires had a smaller top 100 clone share than normal lung.

No cell sorting was done before RNA was extracted from the tissue. Three rounds of nested PCR, following a modified ARM-PCR protocol, produced the TCRbeta library. TCRdb reanalysed the multiplex PCR reads using MiXCR and keeps one entry per CDR3 protein. The sample yields 120,000 or so distinct CDR3 sequences, about 66% seen once. This clonotype was observed a handful of times. What it binds is not known. One base away lies a much larger clone, so this may be a sequencing read error. The specimen sequenced was lung tumor tissue. The clonotype comes from a man aged 25 to 45 with non-small cell lung cancer.

The CDR3 sequence: CASSPQGYDYTF. The CDR3 region has the DNA TGTGCCAGCAGTCCACAGGGATATGACTACACCTTC. The chain is built from TRBV6-2 or TRBV6-3 and TRBJ1-2; weak D call: TRBD1 (6 bases). The germline gives CDR1 MNHEY, CDR2 SVGEGT. CDR3 length: 12 residues.